This is a list of T cell receptor beta chains from one sample in a study of T cells in Graves' hyperthyroidism and ophthalmopathy. TCRdb ran MiXCR on the multiplex PCR reads and lists one entry per CDR3 protein. This table has over 700,000 distinct CDR3 sequences, around 38% appearing once. Input material: blood. These receptor sequences come from a man younger than 35 with Graves' hyperthyroidism. CDR3s include the opening cysteine and the closing phenylalanine or tryptophan. D genes are given only for firm matches. Not every row has a clone size; where given, it reads once, few, many or a size class.

j_call: TRBJ2-7; clone_size: once; d_call: NA; v_call: TRBV7-9; cdr3_aa: CASSQPGHLYYEQYF; cdr3_nt: TGTGCCAGCAGCCAACCGGGACACCTTTACTACGAGCAGTACTTC
j_call: TRBJ2-7; clone_size: many; d_call: NA; v_call: TRBV20-1; cdr3_aa: CSARDVGSYEQYF; cdr3_nt: TGCAGTGCTAGAGACGTCGGATCCTACGAGCAGTACTTC
j_call: TRBJ1-5; clone_size: NA; d_call: TRBD1; v_call: TRBV11-2; cdr3_aa: CASSPPPGTGDNQPQHF; cdr3_nt: TGTGCCAGCTCACCACCGCCGGGGACAGGGGACAATCAGCCCCAGCATTTT
j_call: TRBJ2-7; clone_size: NA; d_call: TRBD1; v_call: TRBV19; cdr3_aa: CASSNGQGLDEQYF; cdr3_nt: TGTGCCAGTAGTAATGGACAGGGGCTCGACGAGCAGTACTTC
j_call: TRBJ1-1; clone_size: few; d_call: TRBD1; v_call: TRBV6-6; cdr3_aa: CASSYSRDRNTEAFF; cdr3_nt: TGTGCCAGCAGTTACTCGCGGGACAGGAACACTGAAGCTTTCTTT
j_call: TRBJ1-2; clone_size: many; d_call: NA; v_call: TRBV29-1; cdr3_aa: CSVGGTPNYGYTF; cdr3_nt: TGCAGCGTTGGAGGGACCCCCAACTATGGCTACACCTTC
j_call: TRBJ1-6; clone_size: NA; d_call: TRBD1; v_call: TRBV20-1; cdr3_aa: CSAGTGVHSPLHF; cdr3_nt: TGCAGTGCTGGGACAGGGGTTCACTCACCCCTCCACTTT
j_call: TRBJ1-2; clone_size: many; d_call: TRBD1; v_call: TRBV2; cdr3_aa: CASNGQGQVYGYTF; cdr3_nt: TGTGCCAGCAACGGACAGGGTCAGGTCTATGGCTACACCTTC
j_call: TRBJ2-7; clone_size: NA; d_call: NA; v_call: TRBV7-7; cdr3_aa: CASTEGGGYNEQYF; cdr3_nt: TGTGCCAGCACTGAGGGGGGGGGGTACAATGAGCAGTACTTC
j_call: TRBJ1-1; clone_size: NA; d_call: TRBD1; v_call: TRBV7-9; cdr3_aa: CASSPYRQGGTEAFF; cdr3_nt: TGTGCCAGCAGCCCCTACCGACAGGGGGGCACTGAAGCTTTCTTT
j_call: TRBJ1-4; clone_size: few; d_call: NA; v_call: TRBV12-3/TRBV12-4; cdr3_aa: CASSSQVKEKLFF; cdr3_nt: TGTGCCAGCAGTTCCCAAGTGAAAGAAAAACTGTTTTTT
j_call: TRBJ2-7; clone_size: few; d_call: TRBD1; v_call: TRBV5-1; cdr3_aa: CASSLAKTGVEQYF; cdr3_nt: TGCGCCAGCAGCTTGGCCAAGACAGGGGTTGAGCAGTACTTC
j_call: TRBJ2-7; clone_size: few; d_call: NA; v_call: TRBV4-1; cdr3_aa: CANSQDRDYEQYF; cdr3_nt: TGCGCCAACAGCCAGGACAGAGACTACGAGCAGTACTTC
j_call: TRBJ1-5; clone_size: NA; d_call: NA; v_call: TRBV19; cdr3_aa: CASSQRGSGQPQHF; cdr3_nt: TGTGCCAGTAGTCAACGCGGGTCGGGGCAGCCCCAGCATTTT
j_call: TRBJ1-4; clone_size: NA; d_call: NA; v_call: TRBV5-6; cdr3_aa: CASSLDGEANEKLFF; cdr3_nt: TGTGCCAGCAGCCTCGACGGGGAAGCTAATGAAAAACTGTTTTTT
j_call: TRBJ1-6; clone_size: NA; d_call: NA; v_call: TRBV30; cdr3_aa: CAWSRQDDSPLHF; cdr3_nt: TGTGCCTGGAGTAGGCAGGACGATTCACCCCTCCACTTT
j_call: TRBJ1-5; clone_size: NA; d_call: NA; v_call: TRBV2; cdr3_aa: CASSAKGGFEPQHF; cdr3_nt: TGTGCCAGCAGTGCGAAGGGGGGCTTCGAGCCCCAGCATTTT
j_call: TRBJ1-2; clone_size: NA; d_call: NA; v_call: TRBV25-1; cdr3_aa: CASSEYGGGYTF; cdr3_nt: TGTGCCAGCAGTGAATATGGAGGTGGCTACACCTTC
j_call: TRBJ1-5; clone_size: few; d_call: NA; v_call: TRBV5-1; cdr3_aa: CASSSSGQRNQPQHF; cdr3_nt: TGCGCCAGCAGCTCATCGGGACAAAGAAATCAGCCCCAGCATTTT
j_call: TRBJ2-7; clone_size: NA; d_call: NA; v_call: TRBV7-3; cdr3_aa: CASSWVVGMEMNEQYF; cdr3_nt: TGTGCCAGCAGCTGGGTGGTCGGGATGGAGATGAACGAGCAGTACTTC
j_call: TRBJ2-2; clone_size: many; d_call: TRBD2; v_call: TRBV24-1; cdr3_aa: CATSDPAGTGELFF; cdr3_nt: TGTGCCACCAGTGACCCAGCGGGGACCGGGGAGCTGTTTTTT
j_call: TRBJ2-7; clone_size: NA; d_call: TRBD1; v_call: TRBV7-9; cdr3_aa: CASSNEDRDLYEQYF; cdr3_nt: TGTGCCAGCAGCAACGAGGACAGGGACCTCTACGAGCAGTACTTC
j_call: TRBJ2-7; clone_size: few; d_call: NA; v_call: TRBV5-1; cdr3_aa: CASSLVQGGSYEQYF; cdr3_nt: TGCGCCAGCAGCTTAGTCCAAGGAGGCTCCTACGAGCAGTACTTC
j_call: TRBJ2-2; clone_size: few; d_call: NA; v_call: TRBV2; cdr3_aa: CASSEDGGLNTGELFF; cdr3_nt: TGTGCCAGCAGTGAAGATGGGGGGCTGAACACCGGGGAGCTGTTTTTT
j_call: TRBJ2-6; clone_size: many; d_call: NA; v_call: TRBV20-1; cdr3_aa: CSAQDFSGANVLTF; cdr3_nt: TGCAGTGCTCAAGATTTCTCTGGGGCCAACGTCCTGACTTTC
j_call: TRBJ1-5; clone_size: NA; d_call: TRBD1; v_call: TRBV2; cdr3_aa: CPSSLSRGWPQHF; cdr3_nt: TGTCCCAGCAGTTTATCCAGGGGGTGGCCCCAGCATTTT
j_call: TRBJ1-2; clone_size: NA; d_call: NA; v_call: TRBV7-8; cdr3_aa: CASSPLGGRGYYGYTF; cdr3_nt: TGTGCCAGCAGCCCTCTCGGGGGGCGGGGTTACTATGGCTACACCTTC
j_call: TRBJ1-1; clone_size: many; d_call: NA; v_call: TRBV7-9; cdr3_aa: CASSLAAVGNTEAFF; cdr3_nt: TGTGCCAGCAGCTTAGCCGCCGTAGGGAACACTGAAGCTTTCTTT
j_call: TRBJ2-7; clone_size: NA; d_call: TRBD1; v_call: TRBV28; cdr3_aa: CASSPPTGVASYEQYF; cdr3_nt: TGTGCCAGCAGTCCGCCTACAGGGGTTGCCTCCTACGAGCAGTACTTC
j_call: TRBJ2-7; clone_size: few; d_call: TRBD2; v_call: TRBV11-2; cdr3_aa: CASSFWGGEQYF; cdr3_nt: TGTGCCAGCAGCTTTTGGGGAGGGGAGCAGTACTTC
j_call: TRBJ2-7; clone_size: many; d_call: NA; v_call: TRBV6-2/TRBV6-3; cdr3_aa: CASKGPGIYEQYF; cdr3_nt: TGTGCCAGCAAGGGGCCAGGGATTTACGAGCAGTACTTC
j_call: TRBJ2-5; clone_size: few; d_call: TRBD1; v_call: TRBV13; cdr3_aa: CASSPTGFVETQYF; cdr3_nt: TGTGCCAGCAGTCCGACAGGGTTCGTGGAGACCCAGTACTTC
j_call: TRBJ2-7; clone_size: few; d_call: NA; v_call: TRBV20-1; cdr3_aa: CSASRGTPYEQYF; cdr3_nt: TGCAGTGCTAGTAGGGGGACCCCCTACGAGCAGTACTTC
j_call: TRBJ1-3; clone_size: NA; d_call: NA; v_call: TRBV10-3; cdr3_aa: CATHGSSGNTIYF; cdr3_nt: TGTGCCACCCACGGTAGCTCTGGAAACACCATATATTTT
j_call: TRBJ1-2; clone_size: many; d_call: NA; v_call: TRBV5-4; cdr3_aa: CASTLDSYGYTF; cdr3_nt: TGTGCCAGCACCCTCGATAGCTATGGCTACACCTTC
j_call: TRBJ2-7; clone_size: many; d_call: NA; v_call: TRBV2; cdr3_aa: CASNEQYF; cdr3_nt: TGTGCCAGCAACGAGCAGTACTTC
j_call: TRBJ2-5; clone_size: NA; d_call: NA; v_call: TRBV4-3; cdr3_aa: CASSQELAKETQYF; cdr3_nt: TGCGCCAGCAGCCAAGAGTTAGCTAAGGAGACCCAGTACTTC
j_call: TRBJ1-6; clone_size: NA; d_call: NA; v_call: TRBV2; cdr3_aa: CASSRREDNSPLHF; cdr3_nt: TGTGCCAGCTCACGGAGGGAGGATAATTCACCCCTCCACTTT
j_call: TRBJ2-6; clone_size: few; d_call: NA; v_call: TRBV12-3/TRBV12-4; cdr3_aa: CASSFLFSGANVLTF; cdr3_nt: TGTGCCAGCAGTTTCCTCTTCAGTGGGGCCAACGTCCTGACTTTC
j_call: TRBJ2-5; clone_size: few; d_call: TRBD1; v_call: TRBV7-2; cdr3_aa: CASSLGQGGRETQYF; cdr3_nt: TGTGCCAGCAGCTTAGGACAGGGGGGGAGAGAGACCCAGTACTTC
j_call: TRBJ2-2; clone_size: many; d_call: TRBD2; v_call: TRBV7-8; cdr3_aa: CASSFRGGTGELFF; cdr3_nt: TGTGCCAGCAGCTTTAGGGGAGGGACCGGGGAGCTGTTTTTT
j_call: TRBJ1-1; clone_size: NA; d_call: NA; v_call: TRBV7-2; cdr3_aa: CASSLAGNRGVRGAFF; cdr3_nt: TGTGCCAGCAGCTTAGCGGGGAACCGGGGCGTAAGGGGGGCTTTCTTT
j_call: TRBJ2-5; clone_size: many; d_call: NA; v_call: TRBV2; cdr3_aa: CASSGQRVQETQYF; cdr3_nt: TGTGCCAGCAGTGGGCAGCGAGTCCAAGAGACCCAGTACTTC
j_call: TRBJ1-2; clone_size: NA; d_call: TRBD1; v_call: TRBV10-3; cdr3_aa: CAISGTGRGYTF; cdr3_nt: TGTGCCATCAGTGGGACAGGGAGAGGCTACACCTTC
j_call: TRBJ1-5; clone_size: many; d_call: NA; v_call: TRBV2; cdr3_aa: CASSPDVQPQHF; cdr3_nt: TGTGCCAGCAGTCCAGACGTCCAGCCCCAGCATTTT
j_call: TRBJ1-1; clone_size: NA; d_call: NA; v_call: TRBV16; cdr3_aa: CASSQSRGETEAFF; cdr3_nt: TGTGCCAGCAGCCAATCAAGGGGCGAGACTGAAGCTTTCTTT